This T cell receptor beta chain was found in a study of shared clonotypes between healthy human individuals. Findings and limits, study-wide: Generation probabilities were higher for clonotypes shared across all four sorted-subset donors than for unshared ones.

CDR1 and CDR2 from the germline V gene are LNHDA and SQIVND (reference sequence). The CDR3 totals 14 residues. V gave up 8 bases and J gave up 3 bases; unmatched junction bases: 3. As concerns this clone: Its antigen is undetermined.

The table came from immunoSEQ multiplex PCR; TCRdb's copy has only in-frame clones and leaves some out. This sample has 2,500,000 or so clones, with 93% found just once. The material sequenced was naive CD4+ T cells from PBMCs. Regarding subset: CD45RA+ positively selected. This receptor was obtained from a man aged 18 to 30 in good health. Some clones in this sample may be carry-over from other donors' samples. This chain connects TRBV19 to TRBJ2-1, with 11 bases matching TRBD2. CDR3 sequence: CASHLAGGYNEQFF. The CDR3 DNA reads TGTGCCAGTCACCTAGCGGGAGGCTACAATGAGCAGTTCTTC.